The clone carrying this TCR beta chain was found a few times. Its specificity is unknown. Sorted-subset replicate PCRs used 200 ng of genomic DNA. This amount corresponded to 33,000 or so T cell genomes. Clones were sequenced by immunoSEQ multiplex PCR, and TCRdb holds only the in-frame ones, with some missing. The sample has some 2,400,000 clones; almost 96% are singletons. Negatively enriched CD4+ T cells were divided by CD45RA into naive and memory. The CDR3 loop spans 15 amino acids. Germline values: CDR1 SGHNT, CDR2 YYREEE (reference sequence). The germline V and J ends were trimmed by 0 bases and 0 bases, with 7 bases remaining between them. The data stem from a study of shared clonotypes between healthy human individuals. Whole-study findings and limits: Shared across a handful of donors were around 5% of the naive CD4 clonotypes. Incompleteness in sorted-subset sequencing, despite large depth, was shown by rarefaction.

The J gene is TRBJ1-3, the V gene TRBV5-4; a weak D match, TRBD1 (5 bases). Sequencing was performed on naive CD4+ T cells sorted from blood. Subset of the sample: CD45RA+ positively selected. The sequence was collected from a man between 18 and 29 years old in good health. CDR3 residues: CASSLAGTSGNTIYF. CDR3 bases: TGTGCCAGCAGCTTGGCTGGGACCTCTGGAAACACCATATATTTT.